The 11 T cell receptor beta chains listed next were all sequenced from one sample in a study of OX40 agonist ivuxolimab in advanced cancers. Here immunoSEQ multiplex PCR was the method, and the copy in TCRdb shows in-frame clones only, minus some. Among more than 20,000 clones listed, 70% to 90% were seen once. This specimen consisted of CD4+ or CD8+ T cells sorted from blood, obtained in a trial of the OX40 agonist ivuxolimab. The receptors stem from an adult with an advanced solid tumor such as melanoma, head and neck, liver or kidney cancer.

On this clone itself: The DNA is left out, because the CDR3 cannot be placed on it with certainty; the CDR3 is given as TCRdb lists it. CDR3 in amino acids: CASSPSGENCFF. This rearrangement joins TRBV28 to TRBJ1-4. Germline values: CDR1 MDHEN, CDR2 SYDVKM. The CDR3 sequence runs 12 residues, both termini included.

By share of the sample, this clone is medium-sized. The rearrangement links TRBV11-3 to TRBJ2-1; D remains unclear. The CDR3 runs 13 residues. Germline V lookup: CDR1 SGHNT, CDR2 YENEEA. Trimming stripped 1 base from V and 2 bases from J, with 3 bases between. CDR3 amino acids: CASSLGPYNEQFF. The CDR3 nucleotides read TGTGCCAGCAGCTTAGGCCCCTACAATGAGCAGTTCTTC. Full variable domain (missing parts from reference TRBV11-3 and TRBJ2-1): EAGVVQSPRYKIIEKKQPVAFWCNPISGHNTLYWYLQNLGQGPELLIRYENEEAVDDSQLPKDRFSAERLKGVDSTLKIQPAELGDSAVYLCASSLGPYNEQFFGPGTRLTVL.

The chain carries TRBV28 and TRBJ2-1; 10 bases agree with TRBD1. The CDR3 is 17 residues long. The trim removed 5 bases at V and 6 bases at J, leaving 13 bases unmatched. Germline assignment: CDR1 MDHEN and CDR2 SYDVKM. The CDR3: CASSPRDRGEGINEQFF. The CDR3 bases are TGTGCCAGCAGTCCCCGGGACAGGGGAGAAGGGATCAATGAGCAGTTCTTC.

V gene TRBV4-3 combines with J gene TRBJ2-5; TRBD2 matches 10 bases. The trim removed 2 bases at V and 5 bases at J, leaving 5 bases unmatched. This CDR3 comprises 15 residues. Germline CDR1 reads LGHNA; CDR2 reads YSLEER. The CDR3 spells CASSQLAGALETQYF. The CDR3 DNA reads TGCGCCAGCAGCCAACTAGCGGGAGCCCTCGAGACCCAGTACTTC.

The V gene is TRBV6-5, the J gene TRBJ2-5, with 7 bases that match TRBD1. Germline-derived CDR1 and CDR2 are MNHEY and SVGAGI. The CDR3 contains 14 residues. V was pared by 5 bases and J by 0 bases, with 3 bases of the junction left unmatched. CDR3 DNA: TGTGCCAGCAGTGCGACAGGGAACCAAGAGACCCAGTACTTC. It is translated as CASSATGNQETQYF.

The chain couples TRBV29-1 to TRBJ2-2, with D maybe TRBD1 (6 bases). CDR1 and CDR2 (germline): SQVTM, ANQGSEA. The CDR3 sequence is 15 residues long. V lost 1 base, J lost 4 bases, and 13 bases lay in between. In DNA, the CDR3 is TGCAGCGTTGAAGGGACAGCCCAATCCACCGGGGAGCTGTTTTTT. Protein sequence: CSVEGTAQSTGELFF.

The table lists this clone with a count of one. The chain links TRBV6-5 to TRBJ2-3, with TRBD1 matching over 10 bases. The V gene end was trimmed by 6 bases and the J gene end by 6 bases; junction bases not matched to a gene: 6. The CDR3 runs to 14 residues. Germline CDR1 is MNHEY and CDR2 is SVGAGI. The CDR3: CASRLGQGGDTQYF. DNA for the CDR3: TGTGCCAGCAGACTAGGACAGGGGGGGGATACGCAGTATTTT.

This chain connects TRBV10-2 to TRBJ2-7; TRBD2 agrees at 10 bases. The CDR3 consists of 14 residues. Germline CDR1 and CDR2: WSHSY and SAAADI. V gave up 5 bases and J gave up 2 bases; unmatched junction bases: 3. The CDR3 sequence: CASSSSGGTYEQYF. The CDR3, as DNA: TGCGCCAGCAGTTCTAGCGGGGGCACCTACGAGCAGTACTTC.

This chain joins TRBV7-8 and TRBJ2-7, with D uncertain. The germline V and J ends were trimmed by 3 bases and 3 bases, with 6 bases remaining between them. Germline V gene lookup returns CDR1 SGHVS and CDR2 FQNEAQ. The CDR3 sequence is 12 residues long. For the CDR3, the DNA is TGTGCCAGCAGCTTGACGTTCTACGAGCAGTACTTC. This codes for CASSLTFYEQYF.

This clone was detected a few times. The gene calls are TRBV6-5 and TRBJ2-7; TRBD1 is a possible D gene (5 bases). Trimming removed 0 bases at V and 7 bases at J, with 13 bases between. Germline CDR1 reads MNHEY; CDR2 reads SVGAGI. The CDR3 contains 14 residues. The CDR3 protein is CASSYSSQGGEQYF. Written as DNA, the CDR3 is TGTGCCAGCAGTTACTCGAGTCAGGGTGGAGAGCAGTACTTC.

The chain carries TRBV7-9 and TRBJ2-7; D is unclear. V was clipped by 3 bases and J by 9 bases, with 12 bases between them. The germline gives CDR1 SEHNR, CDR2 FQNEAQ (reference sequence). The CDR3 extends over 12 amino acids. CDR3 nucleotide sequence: TGTGCCAGCAGCTTTGGAAGTACGATGCAGTACTTC. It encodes CASSFGSTMQYF.